The 25 T cell receptor beta chains in this list originate from one sample, sequenced in a study of control samples from healthy donors and cancer patients. Clones were read by immunoSEQ multiplex PCR, and TCRdb kept only the in-frame ones, dropping some. The data hold over 150,000 clones, with just under 95% observed a single time. The sequencing input was blood. These receptor sequences come from a man aged 35 to 55 in good health.

The chain has TRBV4-3 and TRBJ1-2; D gene uncertain. Germline V CDR1 and CDR2: LGHNA, YSLEER. With 3 bases removed from V and 3 bases from J, the gap between germline ends came to 8 bases. The CDR3 length is 13 residues. This CDR3 is CASSHVGDYGYTF. The CDR3 DNA reads TGCGCCAGCAGCCACGTCGGGGACTATGGCTACACCTTC.

In nucleotides, the CDR3 is TGTGCCAGCAGCTTGGGGTCAGGCTCTGGAAACACCATATATTTT. It specifies CASSLGSGSGNTIYF. The chain is built from TRBV5-4 and TRBJ1-3; D ambiguous. The V gene lost 0 bases and the J gene lost 0 bases, with 7 bases spanning the gap. The CDR3 covers 15 residues. Germline-derived CDR1 and CDR2 are SGHNT and YYREEE (reference sequence).

The chain is built from TRBV4-1 and TRBJ1-2; D is uncertain. V was pared by 1 base and J by 3 bases, with 18 bases between. This CDR3 contains 17 residues. Germline V gene lookup returns CDR1 MGHRA and CDR2 YSYEKL. The CDR3 loop is CASSQVSSSYGDYGYTF. CDR3 nucleotide sequence: TGCGCCAGCAGCCAAGTATCCAGTTCGTATGGGGACTATGGCTACACCTTC.

The chain is built from TRBV6-5 and TRBJ1-6; no firm D call. The CDR3 loop spans 15 amino acids. Germline V lookup: CDR1 MNHEY, CDR2 SVGAGI. V was clipped by 4 bases and J by 0 bases, with 7 bases between them. The CDR3 loop reads CASSSMSSYNSPLHF. Here the CDR3 DNA reads TGTGCCAGCAGTTCAATGAGCTCCTATAATTCACCCCTCCACTTT.

This clone has only a few counts. The junction shows a germline mismatch at one end, possibly a read error. V usage is TRBV25-1 and J usage is TRBJ1-2; no clear D. In germline, CDR1 is MGHDK, CDR2 SYGVNS. The CDR3 is 12 amino acids. The CDR3 loop is CASSQYDYGYTF. The CDR3, as DNA: TGTGCCAGCAGTCAATATGACTATGGCTACACCTTC.

A few counts support this clone. The chain couples TRBV27 to TRBJ1-1, with unresolved D. Germline CDR1 MNHEY, CDR2 SMNVEV (reference sequence). This CDR3 region has 11 residues. Trimming took 7 bases from V and 0 from J, leaving 3 bases between them. The CDR3 DNA sequence: TGTGCCAGCATCTTGAACACTGAAGCTTTCTTT. It codes for CASILNTEAFF.

The chain combines TRBV18 with TRBJ2-3; tentatively, D is TRBD2 (5 bases). Germline CDR1 is KGHSH and CDR2 is LQKENI. This CDR3 contains 17 residues. Trimming cost V 2 bases and J 6 bases, with 21 bases left between them. Here the CDR3 reads CASSPMIGAGGPDTQYF. The CDR3 DNA reads TGTGCCAGCTCACCAATGATCGGCGCCGGAGGCCCGGATACGCAGTATTTT.

V and J are TRBV4-3 and TRBJ2-2; D gene ambiguous. CDR1 and CDR2 from the germline V gene are LGHNA and YSLEER. With 1 base removed from V and 6 bases from J, the gap between germline ends came to 9 bases. The CDR3 spans 14 residues. The CDR3 bases are TGCGCCAGCAGCCAAGGAGGTCGGGCCGGGGAGCTGTTTTTT. Its protein product is CASSQGGRAGELFF.

The chain couples TRBV28 to TRBJ2-1; D possibly corresponds to TRBD2 (5 bases). The CDR3 has 12 residues. Germline loops: CDR1 MDHEN, CDR2 SYDVKM. Trimming cost V 4 bases and J 7 bases, with 8 bases left between them. CDR3 protein: CASSYRGNEQFF. The CDR3, as DNA: TGTGCCAGCAGTTACAGAGGGAATGAGCAGTTCTTC. Based on the CDR3 plus reference TRBV28 and TRBJ2-1, the full variable domain is DVKVTQSSRYLVKRTGEKVFLECVQDMDHENMFWYRQDPGLGLRLIYFSYDVKMKEKGDIPEGYSVSREKKERFSLILESASTNQTSMYLCASSYRGNEQFFGPGTRLTVL.

This chain links TRBV5-1 with TRBJ1-2; D gene uncertain. V was pared by 5 bases and J by 0 bases, with 11 bases between. CDR3 length equals 14 residues. Germline V lookup: CDR1 SGHRS, CDR2 YFSETQ. As DNA, the CDR3 is TGCGCCAGCAGGGAGGCAGGAGCTAACTATGGCTACACCTTC. Protein: CASREAGANYGYTF.

The V gene is TRBV11-2, the J gene TRBJ2-3; 14 nucleotides agree with TRBD2. The CDR3 is made up of 20 amino acids. V was clipped by 0 bases and J by 2 bases; unmatched bases: 10. Germline CDR1 reads SGHAT; CDR2 reads FQNNGV. The CDR3 sequence is CASSLEPGLAGGPLTDTQYF. The DNA for the CDR3 is TGTGCCAGCAGCTTAGAACCAGGACTAGCGGGGGGACCACTCACAGATACGCAGTATTTT.

This clone showed up just once. The chain joins TRBV3-1 (or the pseudogene TRBV3-2) to TRBJ1-4; D unresolved. CDR1 and CDR2 (germline): LGHDT, YNNKEL (reference sequence). This CDR3 region has 12 residues. The V gene lost 1 base and the J gene lost 12 bases, with 9 bases spanning the gap. CDR3 in amino acids: CASSQGVGELFF. The CDR3 region has the DNA TGTGCCAGCAGCCAAGGGGTTGGGGAACTGTTTTTT.

This chain connects TRBV27 to TRBJ1-6, with D perhaps TRBD1 (5 bases). CDR1 MNHEY and CDR2 SMNVEV come from the germline V gene (reference sequence). Trimming pared 6 bases from V and 9 bases from J, leaving 15 bases between. The CDR3 is 14 amino acids. DNA of the CDR3: TGTGCCAGCAGCCAAGCGGGGCTAGGTTCACCCCTCCACTTT. Translation: CASSQAGLGSPLHF.

The chain recombines TRBV13 with TRBJ1-1; 7 nucleotides align to TRBD1. CDR3 length: 14 residues. Germline V gives CDR1 PRHDT, CDR2 FYEKMQ (reference sequence). With 4 bases clipped from V and 1 base from J, the junction kept 3 bases outside the gene matches. DNA of the CDR3: TGTGCCAGCAGCTCCAGGGGGGAGAACACTGAAGCTTTCTTT. Its translation: CASSSRGENTEAFF. Full variable domain (missing parts from reference TRBV13 and TRBJ1-1): AAGVIQSPRHLIKEKRETATLKCYPIPRHDTVYWYQQGPGQDPQFLISFYEKMQSDKGSIPDRFSAQQFSDYHSELNMSSLELGDSALYFCASSSRGENTEAFFGQGTRLTVV.

The count of this clone is one. This chain uses TRBV4-1 with TRBJ1-2; 7 bases map to TRBD1. From germline, CDR1 is MGHRA and CDR2 YSYEKL. CDR3 length equals 17 residues. V was pared by 0 bases and J by 2 bases, with 9 bases of the junction left unmatched. In nucleotides, the CDR3 is TGCGCCAGCAGCCAAGATCCCCGACAGGGTCTGAACTATGGCTACACCTTC. This encodes CASSQDPRQGLNYGYTF.

The rearrangement links TRBV7-9 to TRBJ2-7, with TRBD2 identical over 7 bases. Germline V gives CDR1 SEHNR, CDR2 FQNEAQ (reference sequence). Unmatched junction bases numbered 3, after V lost 2 bases and J lost 2 bases. The CDR3 extends over 14 amino acids. The CDR3 protein is CASSLSGLPYEQYF. For the CDR3, the DNA is TGTGCCAGCAGCTTATCGGGACTACCCTACGAGCAGTACTTC.

The rearrangement uses TRBV18 and TRBJ2-7, with D tentatively TRBD1 (5 bases). Per germline, CDR1 KGHSH and CDR2 LQKENI. Trimming removed 1 base at V and 3 bases at J, with 10 bases between. This CDR3 has 14 amino acids. The CDR3, as DNA: TGTGCCAGCTCACCACGGGGAACAGGCTACGAGCAGTACTTC. Its translation is CASSPRGTGYEQYF.

The rearrangement links TRBV5-1 to TRBJ2-2; D is tentatively TRBD1 or TRBD2 (5 bases each). The ends were cut back, 5 bases at V and 1 base at J, with 12 bases in the middle. Germline CDR1 SGHRS, CDR2 YFSETQ. The CDR3 totals 15 residues. CDR3 sequence reads: CASRLRAGNTGELFF. CDR3 nucleotides: TGCGCCAGCAGACTCAGGGCGGGGAACACCGGGGAGCTGTTTTTT. Filled out from reference TRBV5-1 and TRBJ2-2, the complete variable domain reads KAGVTQTPRYLIKTRGQQVTLSCSPISGHRSVSWYQQTPGQGLQFLFEYFSETQRNKGNFPGRFSGRQFSNSRSEMNVSTLELGDSALYLCASRLRAGNTGELFFGEGSRLTVL.

The chain recombines TRBV28 with TRBJ1-1, with TRBD1 identical over 8 bases. V was clipped by 5 bases and J by 4 bases; unmatched bases: 9. CDR1 is MDHEN, CDR2 SYDVKM, per germline. This CDR3 region has 15 residues. CDR3 DNA sequence: TGTGCCAGCAGTCCGAGACAGGGGTCGTCCACTGAAGCTTTCTTT. Translation gives CASSPRQGSSTEAFF.

V and J are TRBV6-2 or TRBV6-3 and TRBJ2-3; tentative D call: TRBD1 (5 bases). CDR1 is MNHEY and CDR2 is SVGEGT in the germline V gene. The CDR3 runs to 15 residues. Trimming left V 5 bases short and J 0 bases short, with 12 bases between. Written as DNA, the CDR3 is TGTGCCAGCAGTCAACGGACATCTAGCACAGATACGCAGTATTTT. Protein sequence: CASSQRTSSTDTQYF.

The chain uses TRBV7-6 and TRBJ1-4; maybe TRBD1 (5 bases). V shed 7 bases and J shed 11 bases, with 20 bases lying between them. CDR3 length equals 14 residues. Per germline, CDR1 SGHVS and CDR2 FNYEAQ. This chain's CDR3 is CASTSGMAKGKLFF. The CDR3 coding sequence is TGTGCCAGCACGTCAGGGATGGCGAAGGGGAAACTGTTTTTT.

This chain connects TRBV19 to TRBJ2-5, with D unclear. There are 11 residues in the CDR3. Deletions cut 2 bases from V and 2 bases from J, with 0 bases between. The germline V gene has CDR1 LNHDA and CDR2 SQIVND (reference sequence). Here the CDR3 reads CASSIQETQYF. The DNA for the CDR3 is TGTGCCAGTAGTATACAAGAGACCCAGTACTTC.

The chain recombines TRBV6-5 with TRBJ2-7; maybe TRBD2 (6 bases). V lost 7 bases to trimming and J lost 3 bases, with 13 bases between them. The CDR3 has 13 residues. The germline V gene has CDR1 MNHEY and CDR2 SVGAGI. The CDR3 DNA reads as TGTGCCAGCAACCCCTTCGGGGGCTACGAGCAGTACTTC. Its protein product is CASNPFGGYEQYF.

The chain carries TRBV19 and TRBJ2-7, with 7 bases aligning to TRBD1. Germline-derived CDR1 and CDR2 are LNHDA and SQIVND (reference sequence). The length of the CDR3 is 14 residues. Trimming at V came to 8 bases and at J to 8 bases, leaving 15 bases not matched to a gene. The CDR3 loop reads CASAVGGDRPKQYF. In DNA, the CDR3 is TGTGCCAGTGCGGTAGGGGGCGATCGACCCAAGCAGTACTTC.

The rearrangement links TRBV24-1 to TRBJ2-7; D is uncertain. The CDR3 loop spans 12 amino acids. From germline, CDR1 is KGHDR and CDR2 SFDVKD. V lost 2 bases and J 3 bases, leaving 4 bases between the germline ends. CDR3 coding DNA: TGTGCCACCAGTGATTCGGACTACGAGCAGTACTTC. Translating gives CATSDSDYEQYF.